This T cell receptor beta chain appears in the sequencing data of a study of cytomegalovirus exposure and HLA in healthy donors. Whole-study findings and limits: TCR beta V- and J-gene trimming, according to a later analysis, was linked to a missense DCLRE1C variant. Earlier analysis found most TCR beta V segments productive about 87% or about 30% of the time.

Use of 60 Vbeta and 13 Jbeta primers characterized the PCR. Profiled with immunoSEQ multiplex PCR; TCRdb holds only in-frame clones, not every one. The data contain almost 65,000 clones, 60% to 85% of them singletons. Unmatched junction bases numbered 5, after V lost 9 bases and J lost 5 bases. CDR1 and CDR2 (germline): MNHEY, SVGAGI. This CDR3 contains 14 residues. This clone was seen a few times. What it recognizes is unknown. The rearrangement uses TRBV6-5 and TRBJ1-4, with 11 bases fitting TRBD1. This clonotype originated in a male donor in good health and CMV-seropositive. The sample consisted of PBMCs. This chain's CDR3 is CASQDRGRNEKLFF. The CDR3, as DNA: TGTGCCAGTCAGGACAGGGGGCGGAATGAAAAACTGTTTTTT.